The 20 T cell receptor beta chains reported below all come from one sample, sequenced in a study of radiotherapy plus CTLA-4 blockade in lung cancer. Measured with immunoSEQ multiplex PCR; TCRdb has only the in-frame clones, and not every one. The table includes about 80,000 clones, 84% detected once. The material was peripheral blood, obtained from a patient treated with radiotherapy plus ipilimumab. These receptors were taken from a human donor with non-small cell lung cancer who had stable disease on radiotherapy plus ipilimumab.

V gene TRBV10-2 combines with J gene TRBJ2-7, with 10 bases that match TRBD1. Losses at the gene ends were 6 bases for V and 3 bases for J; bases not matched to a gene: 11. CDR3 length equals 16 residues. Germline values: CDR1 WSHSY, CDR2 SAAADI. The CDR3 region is CASSDSGQGLRYEQYF. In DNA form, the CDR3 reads TGCGCCAGCAGCGACTCGGGACAGGGGCTTCGCTACGAGCAGTACTTC.

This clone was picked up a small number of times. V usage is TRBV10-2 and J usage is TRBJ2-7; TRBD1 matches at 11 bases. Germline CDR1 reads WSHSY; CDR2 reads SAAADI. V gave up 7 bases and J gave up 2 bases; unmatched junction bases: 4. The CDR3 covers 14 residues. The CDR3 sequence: CASNPGQGAYEQYF. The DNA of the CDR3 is TGCGCCAGCAACCCGGGACAGGGGGCCTACGAGCAGTACTTC.

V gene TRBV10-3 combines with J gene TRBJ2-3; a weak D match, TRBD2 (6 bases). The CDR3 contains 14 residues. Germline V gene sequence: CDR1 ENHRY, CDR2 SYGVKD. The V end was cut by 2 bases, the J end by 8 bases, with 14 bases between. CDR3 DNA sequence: TGTGCCATCAGTGAGGGGGCCTTGGGAGGTACGCAGTATTTT. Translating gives CAISEGALGGTQYF.

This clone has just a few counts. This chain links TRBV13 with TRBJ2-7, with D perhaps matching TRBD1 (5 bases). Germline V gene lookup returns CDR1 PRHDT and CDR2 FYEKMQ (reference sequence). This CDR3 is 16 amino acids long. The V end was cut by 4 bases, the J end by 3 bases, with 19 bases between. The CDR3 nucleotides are TGTGCCAGCAGCTCCTCCACGGGCAGGGAAGTCTACGAGCAGTACTTC. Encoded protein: CASSSSTGREVYEQYF.

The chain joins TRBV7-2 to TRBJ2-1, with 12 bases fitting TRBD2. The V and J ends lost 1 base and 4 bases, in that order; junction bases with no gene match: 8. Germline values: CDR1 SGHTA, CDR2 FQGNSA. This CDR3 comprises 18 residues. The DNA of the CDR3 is TGTGCCAGCAGCTTAGATGGGCCCGGGACTAGCGGGTACAATGAGCAGTTCTTC. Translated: CASSLDGPGTSGYNEQFF.

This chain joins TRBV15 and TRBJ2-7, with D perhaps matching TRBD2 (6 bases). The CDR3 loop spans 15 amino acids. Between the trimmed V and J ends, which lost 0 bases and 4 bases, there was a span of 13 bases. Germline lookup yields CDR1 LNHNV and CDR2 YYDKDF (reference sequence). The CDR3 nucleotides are TGTGCCACCAGCAGAGAAGGGGCGGGGAGGTACGAGCAGTACTTC. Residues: CATSREGAGRYEQYF. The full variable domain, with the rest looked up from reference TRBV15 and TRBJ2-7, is DAMVIQNPRYQVTQFGKPVTLSCSQTLNHNVMYWYQQKSSQAPKLLFHYYDKDFNNEADTPDNFQSRRPNTSFCFLDIRSPGLGDTAMYLCATSREGAGRYEQYFGPGTRLTVT.

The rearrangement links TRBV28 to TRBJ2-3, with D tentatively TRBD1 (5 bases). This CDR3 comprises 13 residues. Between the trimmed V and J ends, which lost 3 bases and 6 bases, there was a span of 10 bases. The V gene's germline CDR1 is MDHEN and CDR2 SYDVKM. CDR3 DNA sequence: TGTGCCAGCAGTTTCGTTGGGGCCGATACGCAGTATTTT. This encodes CASSFVGADTQYF.

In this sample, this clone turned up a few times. Here the CDR3 reads CASSGGTGGFRNQPQHF. Here the CDR3 DNA reads TGTGCCAGTAGTGGAGGGACAGGCGGTTTTAGGAATCAGCCCCAGCATTTT. The chain joins TRBV19 to TRBJ1-5, with 8 positions matching TRBD1. Germline CDR1 is LNHDA and CDR2 is SQIVND (reference sequence). This CDR3 comprises 17 residues. Trimming took 5 bases from V and 4 from J; bases not matched to a gene: 13.

The CDR3 DNA reads TGTGCCAGCAGCGCCCTAGCCCCGGGACAGTACACTGAAGCTTTCTTT. This codes for CASSALAPGQYTEAFF. The V gene is TRBV21-1, the J gene TRBJ1-1; the table calls TRBD1, which could not be checked here. TRBV21-1 is reported as a pseudogene. This CDR3 region has 16 residues.

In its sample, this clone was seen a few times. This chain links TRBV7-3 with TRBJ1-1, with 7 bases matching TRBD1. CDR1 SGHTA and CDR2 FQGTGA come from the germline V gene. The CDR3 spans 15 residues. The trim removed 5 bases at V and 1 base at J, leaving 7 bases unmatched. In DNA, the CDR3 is TGTGCCAGCAGCCAGGGGGTTTTGAAGAACACTGAAGCTTTCTTT. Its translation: CASSQGVLKNTEAFF.

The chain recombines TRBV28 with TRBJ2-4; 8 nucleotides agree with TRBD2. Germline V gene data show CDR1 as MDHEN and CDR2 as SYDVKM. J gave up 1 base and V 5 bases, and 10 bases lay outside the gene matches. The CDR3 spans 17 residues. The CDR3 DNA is TGTGCCAGCAGTGAAACTAGCGGCGTAGGGGCCAAAAACATTCAGTACTTC. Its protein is CASSETSGVGAKNIQYF.

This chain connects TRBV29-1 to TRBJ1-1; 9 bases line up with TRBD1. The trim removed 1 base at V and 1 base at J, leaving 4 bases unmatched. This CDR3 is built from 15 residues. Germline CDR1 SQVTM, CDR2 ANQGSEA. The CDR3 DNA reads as TGCAGCGTTGAAGTGACAGGGGGAGAGAACACTGAAGCTTTCTTT. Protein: CSVEVTGGENTEAFF. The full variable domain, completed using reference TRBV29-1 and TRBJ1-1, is SAVISQKPSRDICQRGTSLTIQCQVDSQVTMMFWYRQQPGQSLTLIATANQGSEATYESGFVIDKFPISRPNLTFSTLTVSNMSPEDSSIYLCSVEVTGGENTEAFFGQGTRLTVV.

The CDR3 spells CASSAPGQVNSPLHF. CDR3 DNA: TGCGCCAGCAGCGCACCGGGACAGGTGAATTCACCCCTCCACTTT. This chain connects TRBV5-1 to TRBJ1-6; TRBD1 matches 8 bases. Per germline, CDR1 SGHRS and CDR2 YFSETQ. This CDR3 is built from 15 residues. Germline trimming cut 4 bases from V and 7 bases from J; bases unmatched to any gene: 7. The full variable domain, its missing parts supplied by reference TRBV5-1 and TRBJ1-6, is KAGVTQTPRYLIKTRGQQVTLSCSPISGHRSVSWYQQTPGQGLQFLFEYFSETQRNKGNFPGRFSGRQFSNSRSEMNVSTLELGDSALYLCASSAPGQVNSPLHFGNGTRLTVT.

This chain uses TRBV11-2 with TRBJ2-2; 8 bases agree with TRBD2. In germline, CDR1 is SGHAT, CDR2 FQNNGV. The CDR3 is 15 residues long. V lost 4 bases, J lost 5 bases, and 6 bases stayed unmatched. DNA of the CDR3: TGTGCCAGCAGCTCCGGGACTAGAATGACCGGGGAGCTGTTTTTT. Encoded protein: CASSSGTRMTGELFF. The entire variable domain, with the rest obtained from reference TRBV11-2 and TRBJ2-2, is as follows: EAGVAQSPRYKIIEKRQSVAFWCNPISGHATLYWYQQILGQGPKLLIQFQNNGVVDDSQLPKDRFSAERLKGVDSTLKIQPAKLEDSAVYLCASSSGTRMTGELFFGEGSRLTVL.

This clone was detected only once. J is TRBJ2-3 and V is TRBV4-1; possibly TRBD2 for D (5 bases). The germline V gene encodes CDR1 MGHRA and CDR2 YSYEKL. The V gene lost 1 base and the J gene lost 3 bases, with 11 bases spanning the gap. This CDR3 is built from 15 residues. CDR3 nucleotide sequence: TGCGCCAGCAGCCAAGGCGACGGGGTGACAGATACGCAGTATTTT. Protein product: CASSQGDGVTDTQYF.

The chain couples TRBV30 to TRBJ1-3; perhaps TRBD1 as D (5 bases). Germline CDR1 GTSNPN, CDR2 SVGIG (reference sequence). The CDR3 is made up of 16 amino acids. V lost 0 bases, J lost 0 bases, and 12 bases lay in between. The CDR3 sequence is CAWSVPRAPSGNTIYF. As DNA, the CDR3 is TGTGCCTGGAGTGTACCCAGGGCGCCCTCTGGAAACACCATATATTTT.

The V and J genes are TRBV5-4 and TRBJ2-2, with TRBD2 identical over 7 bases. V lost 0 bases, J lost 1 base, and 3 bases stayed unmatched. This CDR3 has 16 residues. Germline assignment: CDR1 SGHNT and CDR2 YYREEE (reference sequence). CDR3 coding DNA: TGTGCCAGCAGCTTGGCAGGCGGGGGGAACACCGGGGAGCTGTTTTTT. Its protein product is CASSLAGGGNTGELFF.

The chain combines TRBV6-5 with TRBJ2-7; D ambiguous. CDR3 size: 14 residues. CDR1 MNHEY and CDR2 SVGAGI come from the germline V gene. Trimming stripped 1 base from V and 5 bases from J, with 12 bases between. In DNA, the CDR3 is TGTGCCAGCAGTTACTTGAGGTCGCAGGACGAGCAGTACTTC. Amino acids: CASSYLRSQDEQYF.

The CDR3: CASSGRSGGRYQETQYF. The CDR3 nucleotides read TGCGCCAGCAGTGGGAGAAGCGGGGGCCGGTACCAAGAGACCCAGTACTTC. This chain connects TRBV10-2 to TRBJ2-5, with 8 bases aligning to TRBD2. J lost 0 bases, V lost 4 bases, and 10 bases had no gene match. The CDR3 has 17 amino acids. Germline V CDR1 and CDR2: WSHSY, SAAADI.

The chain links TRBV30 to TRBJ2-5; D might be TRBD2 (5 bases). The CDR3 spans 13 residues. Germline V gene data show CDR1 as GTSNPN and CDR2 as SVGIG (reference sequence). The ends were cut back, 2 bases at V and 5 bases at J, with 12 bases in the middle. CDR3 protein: CAWSRRSRETQYF. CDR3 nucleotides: TGTGCCTGGAGTCGGAGGTCCCGGGAGACCCAGTACTTC. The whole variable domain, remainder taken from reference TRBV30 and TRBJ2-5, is SQTIHQWPATLVQPVGSPLSLECTVEGTSNPNLYWYRQAAGRGLQLLFYSVGIGQISSEVPQNLSASRPQDRQFILSSKKLLLSDSGFYLCAWSRRSRETQYFGPGTRLLVL.